Each of the 15 T cell receptor beta chains below was sequenced from the same sample in a study of shared T cell receptors in the human thymus. The protocol was immunoSEQ multiplex PCR, while the TCRdb copy is restricted to in-frame clones and leaves out a portion. In the table there are around 730,000 clones, approximately 83% of which are singletons. These data also featured in a second study, about human thymus T cells.

Input material: thymocytes. These TCRs come from a girl less than two years old with a congenital heart defect.

The chain uses TRBV7-2 and TRBJ2-1; TRBD1 agrees at 7 bases. Germline V gene data show CDR1 as SGHTA and CDR2 as FQGNSA. The J segment lost 7 bases and the V segment lost 4 bases, leaving 7 bases of the junction unmatched. CDR3 size: 14 residues. The CDR3 sequence: CASSSPGTENEQFF. The CDR3 bases are TGTGCCAGCAGCTCCCCCGGGACAGAGAATGAGCAGTTCTTC.

The chain uses TRBV4-1 and TRBJ1-2, with a possible D match to TRBD1 (6 bases). This CDR3 has 14 amino acids. Germline lookup yields CDR1 MGHRA and CDR2 YSYEKL. The ends were cut back, 1 base at V and 3 bases at J, with 9 bases in the middle. This CDR3 reads CASSQVQGHYGYTF. CDR3 sequence (DNA): TGCGCCAGCAGCCAAGTCCAGGGGCACTATGGCTACACCTTC.

In its sample, this clone was seen once. The gene calls are TRBV6-5 and TRBJ2-1; tentatively, D is TRBD2 (5 bases). Trimming stripped 6 bases from V and 4 bases from J, with 16 bases between. There are 15 residues in the CDR3. The germline V gene has CDR1 MNHEY and CDR2 SVGAGI. In DNA form, the CDR3 reads TGTGCCAGCAGACTCCGGGAAGATATTTACAATGAGCAGTTCTTC. Protein sequence: CASRLREDIYNEQFF.

The chain recombines TRBV11-3 with TRBJ1-1, with 7 nucleotides matching TRBD1. This CDR3 is 13 amino acids long. CDR1 is SGHNT, CDR2 YENEEA, per germline. V lost 5 bases to trimming and J lost 6 bases; unmatched junction nucleotides: 6. CDR3 nucleotides: TGTGCCAGCAGCGACAGGGTAGGGGCTGAAGCTTTCTTT. Amino acid sequence: CASSDRVGAEAFF.

This chain connects TRBV6-1 to TRBJ1-6; TRBD1 is a possible D gene (5 bases). Germline CDR1 is MNHNS and CDR2 is SASEGT. V was clipped by 2 bases and J by 10 bases, with 15 bases between them. There are 15 residues in the CDR3. As DNA, the CDR3 is TGTGCCAGCAGTGAAACGTGGGGGAGCGGGTCACCCCTCCACTTT. Amino acids: CASSETWGSGSPLHF.

The chain joins TRBV28 to TRBJ2-5, with 9 bases identical to TRBD2. Germline trimming cut 10 bases from V and 2 bases from J; bases unmatched to any gene: 17. The CDR3 sequence is 17 residues long. Germline V gene data show CDR1 as MDHEN and CDR2 as SYDVKM. The CDR3 loop is CATSIAGDKLWQETQYF. The CDR3 DNA sequence: TGTGCCACCTCAATAGCGGGGGACAAATTGTGGCAAGAGACCCAGTACTTC.

The chain joins TRBV4-2 to TRBJ1-5; tentative D call: TRBD1 (5 bases). The ends were cut back, 5 bases at V and 4 bases at J, with 24 bases in the middle. The CDR3 spans 18 residues. CDR1 is LGHNA and CDR2 is YNFKEQ in the germline V gene. The CDR3 loop is CASSVSLGHPQENQPQHF. The DNA for the CDR3 is TGTGCCAGCAGCGTGAGCTTAGGCCACCCACAGGAAAATCAGCCCCAGCATTTT.

The CDR3 loop reads CSAWSDRPPGNTGELFF. As DNA, the CDR3 is TGCAGCGCGTGGTCGGACAGGCCCCCAGGGAACACCGGGGAGCTGTTTTTT. The chain is built from TRBV29-1 and TRBJ2-2; 7 bases agree with TRBD1. Germline assignment: CDR1 SQVTM and CDR2 ANQGSEA. The trim removed 7 bases at V and 1 base at J, leaving 15 bases unmatched. This CDR3 contains 17 residues.

The chain couples TRBV2 to TRBJ2-6; 8 nucleotides align to TRBD1. The V gene end was trimmed by 7 bases and the J gene end by 2 bases; junction bases not matched to a gene: 7. Germline V gene data show CDR1 as SNHLY and CDR2 as FYNNEI. CDR3 length: 16 amino acids. The CDR3 DNA follows: TGTGCCAGCAATTTGGCGACAGGGGCTGGGGCCAACGTCCTGACTTTC. This translates into CASNLATGAGANVLTF.

The V gene is TRBV29-1, the J gene TRBJ1-2; D is undetermined. The CDR3 is 12 residues long. V gave up 5 bases and J gave up 5 bases, with 12 bases separating them. Germline assignment: CDR1 SQVTM and CDR2 ANQGSEA. CDR3 bases: TGCAGCGTTTACTCTCCCCGATATGGCTACACCTTC. This translates into CSVYSPRYGYTF.

The chain has TRBV14 and TRBJ1-2, with D possibly matching TRBD1 (5 bases). The germline V gene encodes CDR1 SGHDN and CDR2 FVKESK. The CDR3 totals 15 residues. V was shortened by 0 bases and J by 3 bases, with 11 bases between the two germline ends. CDR3 in amino acids: CASSQDVGAYYGYTF. The CDR3 DNA is TGTGCCAGCAGCCAAGATGTAGGGGCCTACTATGGCTACACCTTC.

The chain joins TRBV28 to TRBJ1-4, with 7 bases fitting TRBD1. Germline CDR1 MDHEN, CDR2 SYDVKM. This CDR3 has 15 residues. After removal of 3 bases from V and 8 bases from J, the junction contained 9 bases not matched to a gene. The chain's CDR3 is CASSLAGGRVEKLFF. The CDR3 region has the DNA TGTGCCAGCAGTTTGGCAGGGGGTAGGGTAGAAAAACTGTTTTTT.

The rearrangement joins TRBV29-1 to TRBJ1-1, with D maybe TRBD1 (6 bases). CDR1 SQVTM and CDR2 ANQGSEA come from the germline V gene. The CDR3 spans 16 residues. The V and J ends lost 3 bases and 4 bases respectively, with 21 bases between them. CDR3 loop: CSVEIAIRKGGTEAFF. CDR3 nucleotide sequence: TGCAGCGTTGAGATAGCGATCAGGAAAGGGGGCACTGAAGCTTTCTTT.

The table lists this clone with a count of one. The chain joins TRBV6-5 to TRBJ1-2; TRBD1 is a possible D gene (5 bases). The germline CDR1 and CDR2 sequences are MNHEY and SVGAGI. Deletions cut 6 bases from V and 3 bases from J, with 14 bases between. This CDR3 has 14 amino acids. The CDR3 sequence is CASSYLDRYYGYTF. The CDR3, as DNA: TGTGCCAGCAGCTACCTAGACAGATACTATGGCTACACCTTC.

The chain carries TRBV7-3 and TRBJ2-5; 7 bases fit TRBD1. V lost 2 bases and J lost 1; bases outside the gene matches: 10. Germline assignment: CDR1 SGHTA and CDR2 FQGTGA. The CDR3 is 17 residues long. CDR3 residues: CASSLCRAGGTQETQYF. The CDR3 DNA sequence: TGTGCCAGCAGCTTATGCAGGGCAGGGGGTACCCAAGAGACCCAGTACTTC.